Sequencing of this TCR beta chain was carried out in a study of cytomegalovirus exposure and HLA in healthy donors. Study-level points and caveats: Compared with the roughly 670-donor mean, an Asian-associated ancestry cluster reportedly had fewer N-insertions, according to a later analysis.

The CDR3 totals 16 residues. Germline V CDR1 and CDR2: SGHRS, YFSETQ. The J segment lost 4 bases and the V segment lost 4 bases, leaving 8 bases of the junction unmatched. With regard to this clone: Its antigen is not identified.

In the PCR, 60 Vbeta and 13 Jbeta primers were used. The assay was immunoSEQ multiplex PCR, and TCRdb's table has in-frame clones only and misses some. The sample includes 120,000 or so clones, around 83% of them seen just once. The chain is built from TRBV5-1 and TRBJ1-1; 12 nucleotides align to TRBD1. This TCR was sampled from a woman aged 55-70 years in good health and CMV-seropositive. Specimen: PBMCs. The CDR3 region is CASSKGQGAPGTEAFF. CDR3 DNA sequence: TGCGCCAGCAGCAAGGGACAGGGGGCGCCCGGCACTGAAGCTTTCTTT.